What follows is one T cell receptor beta chain and its context. Germline lookup yields CDR1 DFQATT and CDR2 SNEGSKA (reference sequence). The V and J ends lost 3 bases and 2 bases respectively, with 13 bases between them. CDR3 length: 14 amino acids. The data were obtained in a study of blood T cell repertoires in COVID-19. Study details: Both acute and convalescent COVID-19 samples were obtained from the United States, Italy and Spain. PBMCs, B-cell-depleted T cells, or T cells provided the cDNA or gDNA that made up the material.

In the authors' workflow: Reference gene primer amplification gave nucleated cell count estimates. Repertoires were generated with immunoSEQ multiplex PCR, while TCRdb's copy carries only in-frame clones and drops some. For V, J and clone size, that table is used; D and trimming come from the DNA. The sample has tens of thousands of clones; about four fifths are singletons. The V gene is TRBV20-1, the J gene TRBJ1-1; D perhaps matches TRBD1 (5 bases). The clonotype comes from a woman aged 60 to 75 with acute or convalescent COVID-19. Material: peripheral blood. The CDR3, as DNA: TGCAGTGCTAGTTGGTGGGGGGATAACACTGAAGCTTTCTTT. Encoded protein: CSASWWGDNTEAFF.